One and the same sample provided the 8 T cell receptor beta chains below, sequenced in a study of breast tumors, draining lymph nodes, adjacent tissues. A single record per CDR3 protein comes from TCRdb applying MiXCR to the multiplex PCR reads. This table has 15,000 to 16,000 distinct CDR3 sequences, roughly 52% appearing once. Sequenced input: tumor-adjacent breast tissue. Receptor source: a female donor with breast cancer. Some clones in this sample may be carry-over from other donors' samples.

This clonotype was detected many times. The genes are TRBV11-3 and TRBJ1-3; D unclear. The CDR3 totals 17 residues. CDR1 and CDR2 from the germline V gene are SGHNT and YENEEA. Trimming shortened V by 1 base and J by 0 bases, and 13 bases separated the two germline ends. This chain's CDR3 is CASSLARSGISGNTIYF. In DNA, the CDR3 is TGTGCCAGCAGCTTAGCTCGGAGCGGCATCTCTGGAAACACCATATATTTT.

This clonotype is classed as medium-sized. The CDR3 region is CASSLKGRQETQYF. Here the CDR3 DNA reads TGTGCCAGCAGCTTAAAGGGAAGACAAGAGACCCAGTACTTC. The chain carries TRBV7-9 and TRBJ2-5; D not certain. V was cut by 2 bases and J by 2 bases, with 9 bases left in between. This CDR3 comprises 14 residues. Per the germline V gene, CDR1 is SEHNR and CDR2 is FQNEAQ (reference sequence).

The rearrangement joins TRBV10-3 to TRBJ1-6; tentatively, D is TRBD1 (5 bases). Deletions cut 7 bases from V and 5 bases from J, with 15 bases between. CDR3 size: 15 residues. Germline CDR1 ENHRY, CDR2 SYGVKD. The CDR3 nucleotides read TGTGCCATCACCCCGGGGCCGCAGAATAATTCACCCCTCCACTTT. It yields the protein CAITPGPQNNSPLHF.

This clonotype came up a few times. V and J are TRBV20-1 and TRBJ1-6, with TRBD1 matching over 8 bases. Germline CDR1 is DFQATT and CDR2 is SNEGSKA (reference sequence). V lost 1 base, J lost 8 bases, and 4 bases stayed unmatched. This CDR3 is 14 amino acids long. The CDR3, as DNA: TGCAGTGCTAGAGGCAGGGGGCTGGATTCACCCCTCCACTTT. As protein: CSARGRGLDSPLHF.

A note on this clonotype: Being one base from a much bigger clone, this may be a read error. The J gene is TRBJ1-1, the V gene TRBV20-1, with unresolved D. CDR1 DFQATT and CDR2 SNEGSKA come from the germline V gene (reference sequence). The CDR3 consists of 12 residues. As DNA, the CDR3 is TGCAGTGCTAGTCTGGGGAACACTGAAGCTTCCTTT. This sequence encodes CSASLGNTEASF.

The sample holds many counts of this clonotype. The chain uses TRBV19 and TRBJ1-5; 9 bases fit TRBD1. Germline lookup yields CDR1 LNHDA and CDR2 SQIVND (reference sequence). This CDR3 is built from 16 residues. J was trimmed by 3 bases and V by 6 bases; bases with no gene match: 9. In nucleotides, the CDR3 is TGTGCCAGTAGAAAAGGGGGACAGGGTATCAATCAGCCCCAGCATTTT. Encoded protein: CASRKGGQGINQPQHF.

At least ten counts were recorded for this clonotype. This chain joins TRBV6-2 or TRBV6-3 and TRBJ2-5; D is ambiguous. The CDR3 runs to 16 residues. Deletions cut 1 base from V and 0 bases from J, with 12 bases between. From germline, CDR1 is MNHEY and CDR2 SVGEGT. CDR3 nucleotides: TGTGCCAGCAGTTACTTTCAGCTTAAGTACCAAGAGACCCAGTACTTC. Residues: CASSYFQLKYQETQYF.

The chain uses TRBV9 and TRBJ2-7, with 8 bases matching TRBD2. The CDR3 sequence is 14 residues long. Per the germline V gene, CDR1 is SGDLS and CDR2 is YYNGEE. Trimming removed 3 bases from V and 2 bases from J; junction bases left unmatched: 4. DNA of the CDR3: TGTGCCAGCAGCGGTGGGACTAGAGCCTACGAGCAGTACTTC. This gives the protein CASSGGTRAYEQYF.